Below, 18 T cell receptor beta chains from the same sample are listed, as sequenced in a study of Ad26.COV2.S vaccination and SARS-CoV-2 variants. Treatment here: some 20 received Ad26.COV2.S at low or high dose, single or two shots; about five received placebo; per-sample allocation not given. The study sampled participants on day 63 after the first vaccine or placebo injection. Measured with immunoSEQ multiplex PCR; TCRdb has only the in-frame clones, and not every one. This sample has around 400,000 clones, with approximately 90% found just once. The specimen was peripheral blood, collected in a trial of Ad26.COV2.S vaccine versus placebo. The receptors were gathered from a person between 18 and 65 years old who received the Ad26.COV2.S COVID-19 vaccine or a placebo.

The J gene is TRBJ1-1, the V gene TRBV18; TRBD1 aligns across 10 bases. Unmatched junction bases numbered 3, after V lost 5 bases and J lost 3 bases. The germline V gene encodes CDR1 KGHSH and CDR2 LQKENI. The CDR3 runs to 14 residues. CDR3 bases: TGTGCCAGCTCAGGACAGGGGGGGGACACTGAAGCTTTCTTT. This codes for CASSGQGGDTEAFF.

This rearrangement joins TRBV27 to TRBJ2-4; 10 bases fit TRBD2. The V and J ends lost 3 bases and 8 bases, in that order; junction bases with no gene match: 7. The germline V gene encodes CDR1 MNHEY and CDR2 SMNVEV (reference sequence). The CDR3 has 15 amino acids. This chain's CDR3 is CASSLSPSGSYIQYF. CDR3 nucleotide sequence: TGTGCCAGCAGTTTGTCACCTAGCGGGAGTTACATTCAGTACTTC.

The CDR3 loop reads CATSKENTGELFF. The CDR3 DNA sequence: TGTGCCACCAGTAAGGAGAACACCGGGGAGCTGTTTTTT. This chain uses TRBV24-1 with TRBJ2-2; D call uncertain. The V end was cut by 6 bases, the J end by 1 base, with 5 bases between. The CDR3 runs to 13 residues. Germline V lookup: CDR1 KGHDR, CDR2 SFDVKD.

This rearrangement joins TRBV5-1 to TRBJ2-7; D may be TRBD1 (5 bases). Germline CDR1 reads SGHRS; CDR2 reads YFSETQ. Trimming took 4 bases from V and 0 from J, leaving 17 bases between them. The CDR3 extends over 16 amino acids. The CDR3 bases are TGCGCCAGCAGCCCTAGGGGCGGCCAGAGCTCCTACGAGCAGTACTTC. Its translation is CASSPRGGQSSYEQYF.

V usage is TRBV6-2 or TRBV6-3 and J usage is TRBJ2-7, with 14 bases lining up with TRBD2. V was clipped by 7 bases and J by 6 bases; unmatched bases: 5. The germline gives CDR1 MNHEY, CDR2 SVGEGT. This CDR3 is 14 amino acids long. The CDR3, as DNA: TGTGCCAGCAACCCCGGACTAGCGGGAGGCGAGCAGTACTTC. It translates to CASNPGLAGGEQYF.

The rearrangement joins TRBV7-2 to TRBJ1-1, with D unresolved. This CDR3 is built from 13 residues. Germline V CDR1 and CDR2: SGHTA, FQGNSA. V was cut by 4 bases and J by 5 bases, with 11 bases left in between. CDR3 in amino acids: CASSYRGWTEAFF. In DNA form, the CDR3 reads TGTGCCAGCAGCTACCGCGGATGGACTGAAGCTTTCTTT.

This chain uses TRBV15 with TRBJ2-1; D unresolved. The CDR3 sequence is 12 residues long. Germline V gene data show CDR1 as LNHNV and CDR2 as YYDKDF (reference sequence). V lost 0 bases to trimming and J lost 12 bases, with 9 bases between them. CDR3 in amino acids: CATSRDFTGQFF. CDR3 coding DNA: TGTGCCACCAGCAGAGATTTCACGGGGCAGTTCTTC.

The CDR3 DNA reads as TGTGCCTGGAGTGTAGACGGGGGACAGCTGACTAATCAGCCCCAGCATTTT. Protein product: CAWSVDGGQLTNQPQHF. The gene calls are TRBV30 and TRBJ1-5; 7 nucleotides agree with TRBD1. V dropped 0 bases and J dropped 4; count of bases not matched to a gene: 12. The CDR3 is 17 residues long. The germline CDR1 and CDR2 sequences are GTSNPN and SVGIG (reference sequence).

This clone appeared a single time. This chain uses TRBV5-1 with TRBJ1-4, with 7 bases lining up with TRBD1. Germline V gene data show CDR1 as SGHRS and CDR2 as YFSETQ. Losses at the gene ends were 4 bases for V and 4 bases for J; bases not matched to a gene: 4. The CDR3 has 14 amino acids. DNA for the CDR3: TGCGCCAGCAGCCTAGGGACAGTTAATGAAAAACTGTTTTTT. Its translation: CASSLGTVNEKLFF.

This sequence joins TRBV5-8 and TRBJ2-7; no firm D call. Germline V gene data show CDR1 as SGHTS and CDR2 as YDEGEE. This CDR3 is 13 amino acids long. V lost 4 bases and J 3 bases, leaving 11 bases between the germline ends. This CDR3 reads CASSLMGGYEQYF. The CDR3 DNA reads as TGTGCCAGCAGCCTGATGGGCGGCTACGAGCAGTACTTC.

The chain has TRBV6-1 and TRBJ2-7; no clear D. CDR3 length: 13 residues. V lost 3 bases, J lost 4 bases, and 10 bases lay in between. CDR1 and CDR2 from the germline V gene are MNHNS and SASEGT. Written as DNA, the CDR3 is TGTGCCAGCAGTGATATAGTATCTTACGAGCAGTACTTC. This encodes CASSDIVSYEQYF.

The chain links TRBV7-2 to TRBJ2-3, with TRBD2 matching over 9 bases. This CDR3 has 16 amino acids. Germline V gives CDR1 SGHTA, CDR2 FQGNSA. V gave up 2 bases and J gave up 3 bases; unmatched junction bases: 6. Written as DNA, the CDR3 is TGTGCCAGCAGCTTACGGCTAGCGGGAAAGACAGATACGCAGTATTTT. Encoded protein: CASSLRLAGKTDTQYF.

The chain couples TRBV19 to TRBJ1-1; maybe TRBD1 (5 bases). In germline, CDR1 is LNHDA, CDR2 SQIVND (reference sequence). V dropped 3 bases and J dropped 5 bases, with 16 bases sitting between them. The CDR3 runs 15 residues. For the CDR3, the DNA is TGTGCCAGTAGTATGGACTCAGGGCTTAGGACTGAAGCTTTCTTT. This encodes CASSMDSGLRTEAFF.

The chain combines TRBV6-5 with TRBJ2-3; D is perhaps TRBD2 (6 bases). Germline values: CDR1 MNHEY, CDR2 SVGAGI. The CDR3 contains 15 residues. Trimming left V 5 bases short and J 2 bases short, with 14 bases between. CDR3 loop: CASSPVGGITDTQYF. CDR3 in DNA: TGTGCCAGCAGTCCCGTCGGGGGAATCACAGATACGCAGTATTTT.

CDR3 sequence: CASSLMGATNEKLFF. The CDR3, as DNA: TGTGCCAGCAGCCTTATGGGGGCAACTAATGAAAAACTGTTTTTT. The chain uses TRBV7-3 and TRBJ1-4, with a weak D call TRBD1 (5 bases). Per the germline V gene, CDR1 is SGHTA and CDR2 is FQGTGA. Trimming removed 5 bases from V and 0 bases from J, with 10 bases in between. The length of the CDR3 is 15 residues.

The chain carries TRBV6-5 and TRBJ2-1, with D perhaps matching TRBD1 (6 bases). The CDR3 extends over 15 amino acids. Germline lookup yields CDR1 MNHEY and CDR2 SVGAGI. Trimming removed 6 bases at V and 3 bases at J, with 15 bases between. The CDR3 is CASSINGGSYNEQFF. For the CDR3, the DNA is TGTGCCAGCAGCATTAATGGGGGCAGCTACAATGAGCAGTTCTTC.

This clone was recorded only once. The rearrangement uses TRBV6-6 and TRBJ2-2; 8 bases map to TRBD1. The CDR3 covers 17 residues. Germline CDR1 reads MNHNY; CDR2 reads SVGAGI (reference sequence). After removal of 5 bases from V and 0 bases from J, the junction contained 8 bases not matched to a gene. The CDR3 spells CASSPQGARPNTGELFF. CDR3 nucleotides: TGTGCCAGCAGTCCCCAGGGGGCGCGGCCGAACACCGGGGAGCTGTTTTTT.

V gene TRBV6-2 or TRBV6-3 combines with J gene TRBJ2-1, with TRBD2 matching over 12 bases. CDR1 is MNHEY, CDR2 SVGEGT, per germline. J was trimmed by 4 bases and V by 3 bases; bases with no gene match: 4. CDR3 length: 16 amino acids. The chain's CDR3 is CASSYGTSGFYNEQFF. The CDR3 nucleotides are TGTGCCAGCAGTTATGGGACTAGCGGGTTTTACAATGAGCAGTTCTTC.